This TCR beta chain was documented in a study of CD8 T cells in ankylosing spondylitis. Findings and caveats of the study: Blood from ankylosing spondylitis patients appeared to carry a characteristic roughly 8-variant TCR beta motif. According to the report, clones linked to the disease were significantly enriched in matched synovial fluid samples taken from ankylosing spondylitis patients. Earlier studies detected some motif variants in reactive arthritis synovial fluid and blood.

This clonotype has just a few counts. Antigen specificity is unknown. Germline CDR1 reads SGHAT; CDR2 reads FQNNGV. The CDR3 sequence is 15 residues long. Trimming removed 5 bases at V and 0 bases at J, with 14 bases between. The TCR beta libraries were generated through quantitative 5'-RACE incorporating molecular barcodes. TCRdb reprocessed the 5' RACE reads via MiXCR and lists one record per CDR3 protein. Here the sample spans 390,000 or so distinct CDR3 sequences, approximately 20% being singletons. The rearrangement uses TRBV11-2 and TRBJ2-7, with a tentative D call TRBD2 (5 bases). The clonotype originates from a male donor with ankylosing spondylitis. What was sequenced was blood, either unsorted or a sorted T cell fraction (not recorded which). The CDR3 sequence: CASSRSSSSSYEQYF. The CDR3 coding sequence is TGTGCCAGCAGCCGCTCATCTAGCAGCTCCTACGAGCAGTACTTC. Based on the CDR3 plus reference TRBV11-2 and TRBJ2-7, the full variable domain is EAGVAQSPRYKIIEKRQSVAFWCNPISGHATLYWYQQILGQGPKLLIQFQNNGVVDDSQLPKDRFSAERLKGVDSTLKIQPAKLEDSAVYLCASSRSSSSSYEQYFGPGTRLTVT.